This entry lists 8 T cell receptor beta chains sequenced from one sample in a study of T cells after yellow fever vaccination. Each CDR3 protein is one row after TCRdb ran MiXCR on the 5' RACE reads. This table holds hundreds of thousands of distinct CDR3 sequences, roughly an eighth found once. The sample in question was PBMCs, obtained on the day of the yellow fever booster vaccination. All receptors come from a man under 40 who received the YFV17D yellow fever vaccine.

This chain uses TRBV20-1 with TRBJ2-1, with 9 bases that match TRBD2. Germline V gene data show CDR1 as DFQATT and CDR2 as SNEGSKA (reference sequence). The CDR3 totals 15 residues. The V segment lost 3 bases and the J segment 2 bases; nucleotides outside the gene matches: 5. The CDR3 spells CSASSRTSAYNEQFF. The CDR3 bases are TGCAGTGCTAGCTCTAGGACTAGCGCCTACAATGAGCAGTTCTTC.

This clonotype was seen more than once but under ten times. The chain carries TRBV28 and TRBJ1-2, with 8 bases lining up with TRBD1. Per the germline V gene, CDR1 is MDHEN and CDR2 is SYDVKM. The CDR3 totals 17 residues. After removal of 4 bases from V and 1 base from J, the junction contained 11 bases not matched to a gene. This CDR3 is CASSSLDRGPINYGYTF. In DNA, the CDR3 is TGTGCCAGCAGTTCCCTCGACAGGGGCCCCATTAACTATGGCTACACCTTC.

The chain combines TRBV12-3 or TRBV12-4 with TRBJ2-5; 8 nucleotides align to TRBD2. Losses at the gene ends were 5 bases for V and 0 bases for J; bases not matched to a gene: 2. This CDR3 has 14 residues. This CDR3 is CASSPSGYQETQYF. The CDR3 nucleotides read TGTGCCAGCAGTCCTAGCGGGTACCAAGAGACCCAGTACTTC.

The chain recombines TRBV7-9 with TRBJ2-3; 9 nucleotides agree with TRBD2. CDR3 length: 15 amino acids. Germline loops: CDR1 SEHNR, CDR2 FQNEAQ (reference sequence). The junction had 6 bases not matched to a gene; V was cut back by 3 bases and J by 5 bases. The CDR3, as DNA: TGTGCCAGCAGCTTGAATAGCGGGAGTGTAGATACGCAGTATTTT. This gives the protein CASSLNSGSVDTQYF.

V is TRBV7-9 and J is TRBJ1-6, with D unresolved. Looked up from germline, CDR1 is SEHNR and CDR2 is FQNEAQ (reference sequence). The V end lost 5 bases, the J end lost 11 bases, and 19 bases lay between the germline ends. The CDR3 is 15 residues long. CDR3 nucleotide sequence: TGTGCCAGCAGCCGCCCGGGAGCTAACGGGACACCCCTCCACTTT. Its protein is CASSRPGANGTPLHF.

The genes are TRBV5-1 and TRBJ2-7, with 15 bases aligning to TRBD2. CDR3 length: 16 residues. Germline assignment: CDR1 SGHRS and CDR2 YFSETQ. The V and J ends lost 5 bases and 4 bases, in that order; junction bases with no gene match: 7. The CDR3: CASSPGLAGGNYEQYF. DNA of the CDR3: TGCGCCAGCAGTCCGGGACTAGCGGGAGGAAATTACGAGCAGTACTTC.

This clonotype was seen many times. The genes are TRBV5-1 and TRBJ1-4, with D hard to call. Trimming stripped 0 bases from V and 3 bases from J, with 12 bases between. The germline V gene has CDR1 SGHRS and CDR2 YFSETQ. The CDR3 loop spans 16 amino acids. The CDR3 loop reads CASSLGLVESNEKLFF. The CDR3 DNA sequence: TGCGCCAGCAGCTTGGGTTTGGTCGAGTCTAATGAAAAACTGTTTTTT.

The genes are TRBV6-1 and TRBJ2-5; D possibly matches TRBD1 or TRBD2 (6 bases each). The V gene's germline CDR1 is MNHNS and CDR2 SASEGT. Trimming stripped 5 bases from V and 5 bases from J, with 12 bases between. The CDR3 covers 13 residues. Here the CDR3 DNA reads TGTGCCAGCAGTACCGGGGGCTTGGAGACCCAGTACTTC. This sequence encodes CASSTGGLETQYF.